This T cell receptor beta chain was captured in a study of T cell responses to AZD1222 COVID-19 vaccine. Both about-4-week and about-12-week second-dose recipients were combined. This clone was seen more than once but under ten times. Its antigen remains unknown. This CDR3 has 14 residues. V was pared by 4 bases and J by 4 bases, with 12 bases between. Germline V lookup: CDR1 SEHNR, CDR2 FQNEAQ (reference sequence). The repertoire was sequenced with immunoSEQ multiplex PCR; TCRdb's copy has only in-frame clones and lacks some. The table records some 150,000 clones, 80% to 90% of them present only once. General study findings and limits: Of spike-specific TCRs, nearly half reportedly target regions left unmutated in variants.

This TCR was sampled from an adult who received the AZD1222 COVID-19 vaccine. This chain connects TRBV7-9 to TRBJ2-3; no definite D call. This material consisted of peripheral blood, taken 28 days after the second AZD1222 dose. The CDR3 DNA is TGTGCCAGCAGCTCCCCATCCCTGTCAGATACGCAGTATTTT. It specifies CASSSPSLSDTQYF.